This T cell receptor beta chain emerged from a study of blood T cell repertoires in COVID-19. Study-level background: COVID-19 samples collected from the United States, Italy and Spain covered acute and convalescent phases. Sources were T cells, B-cell-depleted T cells, or PBMCs; the material itself was cDNA or gDNA.

Study processing details: Estimation of nucleated cell counts was performed using reference gene primer amplification. Sequenced by immunoSEQ multiplex PCR; TCRdb stores in-frame clones only, minus some. The V and J calls and the clone size are those of that table, but D and trimming were determined from the DNA. The table includes roughly 98,000 clones, 92% detected once. V shed 4 bases and J 7 bases; nucleotides not matched to a gene: 17. CDR3 size: 20 residues. Germline loops: CDR1 MGHRA, CDR2 YSYEKL. The V call is TRBV4-1, the J call TRBJ1-6; 12 bases line up with TRBD1. The receptor was isolated from a woman aged 55-75 years with active COVID-19. Sequencing was carried out using peripheral blood. The CDR3: CASSPRPPGQGAGGNSPLHF. The CDR3 region has the DNA TGCGCCAGCAGCCCCAGACCCCCGGGACAGGGGGCAGGAGGCAATTCACCCCTCCACTTT.